One sample yielded the 2 T cell receptor beta chains listed below, sequenced in a study of blood T cell repertoires in COVID-19. Assay used: immunoSEQ multiplex PCR; TCRdb lists only in-frame clones, some missing. The table has some 130,000 clones, approximately 90% seen once. The source material was PBMCs or T cells enriched from blood (not recorded which). These receptors came from a man aged 50 to 59 who had recovered from COVID-19.

This chain uses TRBV19 with TRBJ2-1; D is uncertain. Trimming removed 6 bases from V and 8 bases from J, with 14 bases in between. The CDR3 covers 13 residues. CDR1 is LNHDA and CDR2 is SQIVND in the germline V gene (reference sequence). The CDR3 reads CASRSKYSDEQFF. The CDR3 nucleotides read TGTGCCAGTAGGTCTAAGTACAGTGATGAGCAGTTCTTC.

This sequence joins TRBV30 and TRBJ1-4, with D maybe TRBD1 (6 bases). V was shortened by 4 bases and J by 3 bases, with 12 bases between the two germline ends. The CDR3 spans 14 residues. Germline V gene sequence: CDR1 GTSNPN, CDR2 SVGIG (reference sequence). Written as DNA, the CDR3 is TGTGCCTGGAATAGGGGGTCGTCTAATGAAAAACTGTTTTTT. It encodes CAWNRGSSNEKLFF.